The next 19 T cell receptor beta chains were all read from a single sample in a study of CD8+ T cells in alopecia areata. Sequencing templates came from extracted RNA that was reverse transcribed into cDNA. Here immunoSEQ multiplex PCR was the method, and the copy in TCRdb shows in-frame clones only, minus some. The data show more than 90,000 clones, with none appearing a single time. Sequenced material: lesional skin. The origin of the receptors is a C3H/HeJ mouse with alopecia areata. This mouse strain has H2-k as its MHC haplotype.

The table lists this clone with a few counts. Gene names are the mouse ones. CDR3 residues: CASSISGRGPNYAEQFF. CDR3 DNA, as far as it was read: TGTGCCAGCAGTATAAGCGGCAGGGGGCCTAACTATGCT. The rearrangement joins TRBV19 to TRBJ2-1; 8 nucleotides agree with TRBD1. The sequenced fragment ends 4 residues before the CDR3 boundary, so the rest is inferred from the germline J gene. This CDR3 has 17 amino acids. Losses at the gene ends were 1 base for V and 0 bases for J; bases not matched to a gene: 6. The germline V gene has CDR1 FNHDT and CDR2 SITEND (reference sequence). The complete variable domain, with remaining parts taken from reference TRBV19 and TRBJ2-1, reads GGIITQTPKFLIGQEGQKLTLKCQQNFNHDTMYWYRQDSGKGLRLIYYSITENDLQKGDLSEGYDASREKKSSFSLTVTSAQKNEMAVFLCASSISGRGPNYAEQFFGPGTRLTVL.

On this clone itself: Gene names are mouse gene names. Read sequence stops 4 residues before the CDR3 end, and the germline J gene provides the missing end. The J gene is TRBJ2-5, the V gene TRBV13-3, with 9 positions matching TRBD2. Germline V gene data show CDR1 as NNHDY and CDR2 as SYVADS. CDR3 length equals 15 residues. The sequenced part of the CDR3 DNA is TGTGCCAGCAGTGCCTGGACTGGGGAAAGGGAC. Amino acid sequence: CASSAWTGERD. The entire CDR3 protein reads CASSAWTGERDTQYF.

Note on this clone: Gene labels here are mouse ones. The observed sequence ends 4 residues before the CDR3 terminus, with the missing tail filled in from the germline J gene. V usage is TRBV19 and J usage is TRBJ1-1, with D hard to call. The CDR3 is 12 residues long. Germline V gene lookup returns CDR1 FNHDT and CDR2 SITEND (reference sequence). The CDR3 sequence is CASSMRQTEVFF. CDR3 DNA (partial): TGTGCCAGCAGTATGAGACAAACA.

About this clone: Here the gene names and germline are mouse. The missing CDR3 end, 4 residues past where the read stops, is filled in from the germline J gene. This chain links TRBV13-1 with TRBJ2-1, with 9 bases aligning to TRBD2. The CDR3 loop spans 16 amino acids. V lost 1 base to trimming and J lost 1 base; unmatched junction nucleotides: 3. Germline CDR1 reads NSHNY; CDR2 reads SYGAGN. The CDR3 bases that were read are TGTGCCAGCAGTGATTTTGGGGGGGCGAACTATGCT. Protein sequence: CASSDFGGANYA. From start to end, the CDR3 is CASSDFGGANYAEQFF.

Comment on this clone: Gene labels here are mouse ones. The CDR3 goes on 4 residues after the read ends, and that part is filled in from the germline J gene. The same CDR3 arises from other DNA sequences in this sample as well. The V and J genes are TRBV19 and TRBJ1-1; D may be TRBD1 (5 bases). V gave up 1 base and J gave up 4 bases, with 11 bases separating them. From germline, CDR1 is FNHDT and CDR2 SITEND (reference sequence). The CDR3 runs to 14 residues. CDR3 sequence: CASSIRQGATEVFF. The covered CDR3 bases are TGTGCCAGCAGTATAAGGCAGGGAGCCACA.

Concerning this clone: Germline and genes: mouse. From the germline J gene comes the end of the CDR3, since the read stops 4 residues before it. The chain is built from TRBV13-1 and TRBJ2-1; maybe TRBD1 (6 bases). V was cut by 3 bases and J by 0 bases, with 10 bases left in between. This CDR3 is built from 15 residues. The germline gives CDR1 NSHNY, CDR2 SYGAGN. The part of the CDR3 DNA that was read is TGTGCCAGCAGTGGACAGGCCGATAACTATGCT. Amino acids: CASSGQADNYA. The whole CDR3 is CASSGQADNYAEQFF.

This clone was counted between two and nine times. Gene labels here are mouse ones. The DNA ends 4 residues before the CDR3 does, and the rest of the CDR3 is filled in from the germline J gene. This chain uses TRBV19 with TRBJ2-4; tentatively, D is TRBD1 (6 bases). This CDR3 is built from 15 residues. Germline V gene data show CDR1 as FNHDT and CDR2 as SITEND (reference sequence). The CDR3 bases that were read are TGTGCCAGCAGTTTTCCCGGGACAATAAAAAAC. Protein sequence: CASSFPGTIKN. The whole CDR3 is CASSFPGTIKNTLYF.

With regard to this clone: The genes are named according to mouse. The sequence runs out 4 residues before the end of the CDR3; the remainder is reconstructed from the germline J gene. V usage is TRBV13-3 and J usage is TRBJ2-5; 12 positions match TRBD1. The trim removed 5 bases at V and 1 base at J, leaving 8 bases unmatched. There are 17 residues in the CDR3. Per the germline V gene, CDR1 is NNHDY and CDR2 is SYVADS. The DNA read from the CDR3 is TGTGCCAGCAGCCACCCGGGACAGGGGGCCTACCAAGAC. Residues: CASSHPGQGAYQD. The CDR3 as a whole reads CASSHPGQGAYQDTQYF.

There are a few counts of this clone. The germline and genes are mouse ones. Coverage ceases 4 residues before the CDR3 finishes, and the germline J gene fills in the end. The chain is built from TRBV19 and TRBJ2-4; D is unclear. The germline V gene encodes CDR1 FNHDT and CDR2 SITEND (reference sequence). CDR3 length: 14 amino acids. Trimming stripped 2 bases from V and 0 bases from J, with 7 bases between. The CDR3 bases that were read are TGTGCCAGCAGTATCCGTCCTAGTCAAAAC. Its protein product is CASSIRPSQN. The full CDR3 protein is CASSIRPSQNTLYF. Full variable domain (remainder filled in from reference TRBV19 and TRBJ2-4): GGIITQTPKFLIGQEGQKLTLKCQQNFNHDTMYWYRQDSGKGLRLIYYSITENDLQKGDLSEGYDASREKKSSFSLTVTSAQKNEMAVFLCASSIRPSQNTLYFGAGTRLSVL.

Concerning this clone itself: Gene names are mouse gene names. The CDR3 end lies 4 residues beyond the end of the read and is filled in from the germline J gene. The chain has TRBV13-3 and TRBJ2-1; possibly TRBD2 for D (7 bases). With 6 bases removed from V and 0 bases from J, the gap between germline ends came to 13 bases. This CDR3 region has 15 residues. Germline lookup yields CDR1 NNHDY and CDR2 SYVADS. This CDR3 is CASIGGPNNYAEQFF. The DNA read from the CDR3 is TGTGCCAGCATTGGGGGGCCAAATAACTATGCT.

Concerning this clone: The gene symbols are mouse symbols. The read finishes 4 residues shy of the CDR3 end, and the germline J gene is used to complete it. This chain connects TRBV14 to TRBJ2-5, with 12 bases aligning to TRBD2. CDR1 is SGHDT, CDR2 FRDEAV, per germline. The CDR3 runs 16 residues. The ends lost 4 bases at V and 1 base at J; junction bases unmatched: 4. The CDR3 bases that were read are TGTGCCAGCAGTCCCGGGACTGGGGGGTACCAAGAC. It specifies CASSPGTGGYQD. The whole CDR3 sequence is CASSPGTGGYQDTQYF.

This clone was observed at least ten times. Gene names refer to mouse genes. Partial CDR3 DNA: TGTGCCAGCAGCCCCGGGACAGACTATGCT. Amino acid sequence: CASSPGTDYA. The full-length CDR3 reads as CASSPGTDYAEQFF. The V gene is TRBV5, the J gene TRBJ2-1; 7 positions match TRBD1. The CDR3 end is not reached by the read, which stops 4 residues before it; the germline J gene fills it in. The germline CDR1 and CDR2 sequences are LGHNA and YNLKQL (reference sequence). The junction had 2 bases not matched to a gene; V was cut back by 4 bases and J by 2 bases. This CDR3 is built from 14 residues.

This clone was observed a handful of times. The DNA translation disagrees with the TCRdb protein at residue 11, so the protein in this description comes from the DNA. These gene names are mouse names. This chain's CDR3 is CAWSQSSYNSPLYF. The CDR3 DNA, read in part, is TGTGCCTGGAGTCAAAGTTCCTATAATTCGCCC. The chain joins TRBV31 to TRBJ1-6; no definite D call. The read falls 3 residues short of the CDR3 end, and the missing part is taken from the germline J gene. TRBJ1-6 belongs to the ORF category, with a function that is uncertain. The germline V gene encodes CDR1 GKSSPN and CDR2 SITVG. There are 14 residues in the CDR3. Trimming removed 1 base from V and 0 bases from J, with 4 bases in between.

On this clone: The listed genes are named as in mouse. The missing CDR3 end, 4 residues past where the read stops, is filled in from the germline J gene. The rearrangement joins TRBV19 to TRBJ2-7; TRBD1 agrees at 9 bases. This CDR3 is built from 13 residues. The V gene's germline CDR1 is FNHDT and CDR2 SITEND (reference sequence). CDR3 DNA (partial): TGTGCCAGCAGCGCCGGGACAGGGAAT. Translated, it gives CASSAGTGN. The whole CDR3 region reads CASSAGTGNEQYF.

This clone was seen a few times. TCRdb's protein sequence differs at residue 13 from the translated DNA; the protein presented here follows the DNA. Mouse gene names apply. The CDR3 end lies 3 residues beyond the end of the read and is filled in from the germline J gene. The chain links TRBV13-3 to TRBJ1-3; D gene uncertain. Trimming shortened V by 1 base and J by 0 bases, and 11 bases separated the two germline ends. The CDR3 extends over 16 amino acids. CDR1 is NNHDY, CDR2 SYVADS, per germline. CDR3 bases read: TGTGCCAGCAGTGATCCTGGGGTCTCTTCTGGAAATACG. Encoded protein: CASSDPGVSSGNT. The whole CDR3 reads CASSDPGVSSGNTLYF.

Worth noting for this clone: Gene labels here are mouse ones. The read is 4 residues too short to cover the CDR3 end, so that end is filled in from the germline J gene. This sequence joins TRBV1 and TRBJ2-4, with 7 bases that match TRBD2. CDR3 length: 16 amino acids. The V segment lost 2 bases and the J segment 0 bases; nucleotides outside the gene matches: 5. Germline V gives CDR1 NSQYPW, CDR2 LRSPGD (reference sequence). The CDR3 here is CTCSARGTASQNTLYF. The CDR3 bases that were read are TGCACCTGCAGTGCAAGAGGGACTGCTAGTCAAAAC.

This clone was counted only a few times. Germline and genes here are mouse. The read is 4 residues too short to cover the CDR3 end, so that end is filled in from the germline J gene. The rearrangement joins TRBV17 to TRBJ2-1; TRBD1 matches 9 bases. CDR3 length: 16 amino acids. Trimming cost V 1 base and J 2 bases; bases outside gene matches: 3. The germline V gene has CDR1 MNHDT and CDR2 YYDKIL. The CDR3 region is CASSRARTGDYAEQFF. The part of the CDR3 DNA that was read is TGTGCTAGCAGTAGAGCCAGGACAGGGGACTATGCT.

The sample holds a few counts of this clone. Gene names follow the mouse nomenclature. CDR3: CASSTWGGASAETLYF. Partial CDR3 DNA: TGTGCCAGCAGCACCTGGGGGGGCGCGAGTGCAGAA. The chain joins TRBV13-3 to TRBJ2-3; 10 bases line up with TRBD2. The sequence runs out 4 residues before the end of the CDR3; the remainder is reconstructed from the germline J gene. J was trimmed by 0 bases and V by 5 bases; bases with no gene match: 6. The CDR3 covers 16 residues. Per the germline V gene, CDR1 is NNHDY and CDR2 is SYVADS.

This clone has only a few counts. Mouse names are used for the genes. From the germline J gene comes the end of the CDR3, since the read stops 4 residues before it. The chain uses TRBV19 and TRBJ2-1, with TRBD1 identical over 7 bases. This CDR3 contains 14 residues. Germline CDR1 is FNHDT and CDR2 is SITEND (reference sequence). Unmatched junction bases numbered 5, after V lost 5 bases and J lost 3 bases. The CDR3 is CASSHRGAYAEQFF. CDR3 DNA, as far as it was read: TGTGCCAGCAGCCACAGGGGAGCCTATGCT.